The 27 T cell receptor beta chains below come from one sample, sequenced in a study of early T cells in non-severe SARS-CoV-2 infection. TCRdb ran MiXCR on the 5' RACE reads and lists one entry per CDR3 protein. Among about 70,000 distinct CDR3 sequences listed, approximately 5% were seen once. This sample comprised whole blood, obtained at baseline. The source is an adult who was a healthcare worker with PCR-confirmed SARS-CoV-2 infection or an uninfected control (not recorded which).

Ten or more counts support this clonotype. The chain is built from TRBV29-1 and TRBJ1-1; D call uncertain. Trimming cost V 1 base and J 7 bases, with 10 bases left between them. From germline, CDR1 is SQVTM and CDR2 ANQGSEA. The CDR3 length is 12 residues. The CDR3 spells CSVEGRRFEAFF. The CDR3 nucleotides are TGCAGCGTTGAAGGGCGGCGATTTGAAGCTTTCTTT.

This chain joins TRBV20-1 and TRBJ1-2; no reliable D call. The CDR3 length is 11 residues. Per germline, CDR1 DFQATT and CDR2 SNEGSKA (reference sequence). Deletions cut 3 bases from V and 8 bases from J, with 10 bases between. The CDR3 DNA sequence: TGCAGTGCTAGCAACTCGGGAGGCTACACCTTC. Translating it yields CSASNSGGYTF.

This clonotype was picked up many times. This chain uses TRBV20-1 with TRBJ2-7; a weak D match, TRBD1 (6 bases). This CDR3 spans 15 amino acids. Germline lookup yields CDR1 DFQATT and CDR2 SNEGSKA (reference sequence). Trimming took off 6 bases at V and 6 bases at J, with 24 bases between the two ends. DNA for the CDR3: TGCAGTGCCCTAGTACTGGAACAGGGCGTTAGCGAGCAGTACTTC. This encodes CSALVLEQGVSEQYF.

With respect to this clonotype: A read error may be the cause here, since a much bigger clone is one base away. The rearrangement links TRBV3-1 to TRBJ2-5, with D perhaps given as TRBD1 or TRBD2 (5 bases each). CDR3 length: 13 amino acids. Germline assignment: CDR1 LGHDT and CDR2 YNNKEL (reference sequence). This CDR3 reads CASSQGPQETQCF. CDR3 bases: TGTGCCAGCAGCCAGGGACCCCAAGAGACCCAGTGCTTC.

This clonotype was seen at least ten times. V usage is TRBV6-5 and J usage is TRBJ1-2; the match to TRBD1 covers 9 bases. V lost 2 bases, J lost 7 bases, and 5 bases stayed unmatched. The V gene's germline CDR1 is MNHEY and CDR2 SVGAGI. The length of the CDR3 is 14 residues. CDR3 DNA sequence: TGTGCCAGCAGTTACACGGGACAGGGAAGTGGCTACACCTTC. This translates into CASSYTGQGSGYTF.

This sequence joins TRBV30 and TRBJ2-7; D unclear. The germline V and J ends were trimmed by 3 bases and 1 base, with 16 bases remaining between them. The CDR3 is 15 amino acids. CDR1 and CDR2 (germline): GTSNPN, SVGIG (reference sequence). The chain's CDR3 is CAWSGAWPGSYEQYF. The CDR3 DNA reads as TGTGCCTGGAGCGGTGCCTGGCCCGGGTCCTACGAGCAGTACTTC.

This clonotype was seen repeatedly, ten times or more. The chain employs TRBV20-1 and TRBJ2-7, with 9 bases that match TRBD2. CDR3 length equals 14 residues. The junction had 11 bases not matched to a gene; V was cut back by 6 bases and J by 5 bases. CDR1 is DFQATT, CDR2 SNEGSKA, per germline (reference sequence). DNA of the CDR3: TGCAGTGCCACGCGGGAGGGCCTAAGGGACGAGCAGTACTTC. Its protein product is CSATREGLRDEQYF.

Many counts were recorded for this clonotype. This chain joins TRBV27 and TRBJ2-5; TRBD1 agrees at 7 bases. CDR3 length equals 16 residues. From germline, CDR1 is MNHEY and CDR2 SMNVEV (reference sequence). Trimming at V came to 5 bases and at J to 5 bases, leaving 14 bases not matched to a gene. CDR3 in amino acids: CASSPRQGRPGETQYF. The CDR3 bases are TGTGCCAGCAGTCCCAGACAGGGCAGGCCGGGGGAGACCCAGTACTTC.

This clonotype has a count of ten or more. The chain joins TRBV7-7 to TRBJ1-1, with 9 bases identical to TRBD1. Trimming cost V 5 bases and J 4 bases; bases outside gene matches: 5. The germline gives CDR1 SSHAT, CDR2 FNYEAQ (reference sequence). This CDR3 has 14 residues. CDR3 nucleotides: TGTGCCAGCAGCCCGGGGACAGGGCTCACTGAAGCTTTCTTT. It yields the protein CASSPGTGLTEAFF.

This clonotype was counted ten times or more. The rearrangement uses TRBV20-1 and TRBJ2-7; no clear D. Germline CDR1 DFQATT, CDR2 SNEGSKA (reference sequence). This CDR3 has 15 residues. The V end lost 4 bases, the J end lost 0 bases, and 16 bases lay between the germline ends. The CDR3 loop reads CSATDPGRSSYEQYF. The CDR3 coding sequence is TGCAGTGCTACAGACCCAGGCCGCAGCTCCTACGAGCAGTACTTC.

This clonotype was seen ten or more times. The J gene is TRBJ2-1, the V gene TRBV7-9; D is undetermined. The V end was cut by 3 bases, the J end by 7 bases, with 10 bases between. The CDR3 is made up of 13 amino acids. Germline-derived CDR1 and CDR2 are SEHNR and FQNEAQ (reference sequence). The DNA for the CDR3 is TGTGCCAGCAGCTTTCTGACTGAAAATGAGCAGTTCTTC. This translates into CASSFLTENEQFF.

The V and J genes are TRBV28 and TRBJ1-4; D remains ambiguous. CDR1 and CDR2 from the germline V gene are MDHEN and SYDVKM. This CDR3 has 14 residues. Deletions cut 7 bases from V and 4 bases from J, with 13 bases between. CDR3 sequence (DNA): TGTGCCAGCACTTACACGCGAATTAATGAAAAACTGTTTTTT. This gives the protein CASTYTRINEKLFF.

There are many counts of this clonotype. This sequence joins TRBV5-6 and TRBJ1-5; D not certain. Germline values: CDR1 SGHDT, CDR2 YYEEEE. V dropped 0 bases and J dropped 5 bases, with 3 bases sitting between them. This CDR3 comprises 12 residues. CDR3 DNA sequence: TGTGCCAGCAGCTTGGGGCATCAGCCCCAGCATTTT. Its protein product is CASSLGHQPQHF.

This clonotype has at least ten counts. The chain uses TRBV25-1 and TRBJ1-1; 8 positions agree with TRBD1. V shed 6 bases and J 9 bases; nucleotides not matched to a gene: 9. Germline V lookup: CDR1 MGHDK, CDR2 SYGVNS. The CDR3 consists of 13 residues. CDR3 loop: CASRRPGRGQAFF. DNA of the CDR3: TGTGCCAGCAGAAGGCCGGGCAGGGGGCAAGCTTTCTTT.

This clonotype was observed a handful of times. The V gene is TRBV3-1, the J gene TRBJ1-5; possibly TRBD1 for D (6 bases). V was pared by 6 bases and J by 3 bases, with 12 bases between. CDR1 is LGHDT and CDR2 is YNNKEL in the germline V gene (reference sequence). The CDR3 length is 14 residues. CDR3 residues: CASSRGTHNQPQHF. The DNA for the CDR3 is TGTGCCAGCAGTAGGGGGACACACAATCAGCCCCAGCATTTT.

This clonotype was detected ten times or more. The chain joins TRBV6-6 to TRBJ1-5; D is unresolved. This CDR3 contains 15 residues. Germline V gene sequence: CDR1 MNHNY, CDR2 SVGAGI (reference sequence). V was clipped by 2 bases and J by 3 bases, with 11 bases between them. CDR3 nucleotide sequence: TGTGCCAGCAGTTACGGAAAGGCCCACAATCAGCCCCAGCATTTT. Translated, it gives CASSYGKAHNQPQHF.

On this clonotype itself: Germline is not matched at one junction end, which may reflect a read error. V gene TRBV7-3 combines with J gene TRBJ2-7; D is possibly TRBD1 (5 bases). The V gene's germline CDR1 is SGHTA and CDR2 FQGTGA. The CDR3 totals 13 residues. CDR3 in amino acids: CVSSLSREDEQYF. The CDR3 region has the DNA TGTGTCAGCAGCTTATCCAGGGAAGACGAGCAGTACTTC.

This clonotype has just a few counts. This chain joins TRBV3-1 and TRBJ2-1; 11 bases align to TRBD2. V lost 2 bases to trimming and J lost 2 bases; unmatched junction nucleotides: 2. The CDR3 loop spans 16 amino acids. Germline assignment: CDR1 LGHDT and CDR2 YNNKEL (reference sequence). CDR3 nucleotides: TGTGCCAGCAGCCAAACTAGCGGGAGAACCTACAATGAGCAGTTCTTC. As protein: CASSQTSGRTYNEQFF.

V is TRBV30 and J is TRBJ1-5; D is perhaps TRBD1 (5 bases). Looked up from germline, CDR1 is GTSNPN and CDR2 is SVGIG (reference sequence). The length of the CDR3 is 15 residues. Deletions cut 0 bases from V and 0 bases from J, with 9 bases between. The CDR3 here is CAWSVDSPSNQPQHF. The CDR3 DNA sequence: TGTGCCTGGAGTGTAGACAGCCCTAGCAATCAGCCCCAGCATTTT.

This clonotype was seen a handful of times. The V gene is TRBV3-1, the J gene TRBJ2-5; D may be TRBD2 (6 bases). The germline V gene has CDR1 LGHDT and CDR2 YNNKEL (reference sequence). There are 15 residues in the CDR3. Trimming stripped 4 bases from V and 1 base from J, with 13 bases between. CDR3 in DNA: TGTGCCAGCAGCCCCCCCACGGGACTCCAAGAGACCCAGTACTTC. Residues: CASSPPTGLQETQYF.

This clonotype was counted at least ten times. The V call is TRBV12-3 or TRBV12-4, the J call TRBJ2-1, with 9 positions matching TRBD1. This CDR3 is 16 amino acids long. With V trimmed by 3 bases and J by 7 bases, 10 bases remained unmatched. CDR3: CASSLWGDREKNEQFF. DNA of the CDR3: TGTGCCAGCAGTTTGTGGGGGGACAGGGAGAAGAATGAGCAGTTCTTC.

The chain recombines TRBV5-1 with TRBJ2-1, with 9 nucleotides matching TRBD1. The germline CDR1 and CDR2 sequences are SGHRS and YFSETQ. V was clipped by 4 bases and J by 7 bases; unmatched bases: 6. The CDR3 covers 14 residues. The CDR3 DNA sequence: TGCGCCAGCAGCGGGGGACAGGGTATGAATGAGCAGTTCTTC. Residues: CASSGGQGMNEQFF.

The gene calls are TRBV7-8 and TRBJ2-7; a possible D gene is TRBD1 (5 bases). Germline V gene data show CDR1 as SGHVS and CDR2 as FQNEAQ. The CDR3 consists of 14 residues. The germline V and J ends were trimmed by 5 bases and 2 bases, with 13 bases remaining between them. Written as DNA, the CDR3 is TGTGCCAGCAGCGCCGTAGGGGCCACCTACGAGCAGTACTTC. It specifies CASSAVGATYEQYF. Looking up the rest from reference TRBV7-8 and TRBJ2-7 gives the full variable domain: GAGVSQSPRYKVAKRGQDVALRCDPISGHVSLFWYQQALGQGPEFLTYFQNEAQLDKSGLPSDRFFAERPEGSVSTLKIQRTQQEDSAVYLCASSAVGATYEQYFGPGTRLTVT.

The sample holds many counts of this clonotype. The CDR3 region is CASSLEPNYGYTF. The DNA for the CDR3 is TGTGCCAGCAGTTTGGAGCCTAACTATGGCTACACCTTC. The J gene is TRBJ1-2, the V gene TRBV12-3 or TRBV12-4; D remains unclear. Trimming cost V 3 bases and J 0 bases, with 5 bases left between them. The CDR3 consists of 13 residues.

This clonotype came up a few times. The chain is built from TRBV11-3 and TRBJ2-3; TRBD2 agrees at 9 bases. The CDR3 has 14 amino acids. V trimming: 5 bases; J trimming: 4 bases; junction bases outside the gene matches: 4. The V gene's germline CDR1 is SGHNT and CDR2 YENEEA. CDR3 coding DNA: TGTGCCAGCAGCCGCGGGGGGGCCGCAGATACGCAGTATTTT. Protein sequence: CASSRGGAADTQYF.

The table lists this clonotype with a few counts. The chain recombines TRBV21-1 with TRBJ2-7; the table names TRBD1, a call not compared with the DNA. TRBV21-1 is assigned pseudogene status. CDR3 length: 16 residues. The CDR3 nucleotides read TGTGCCAGCAGCAAAATGAGGGGGACTGGCTCCTACGAGCAGTACTTC. Its translation: CASSKMRGTGSYEQYF.

The chain employs TRBV4-1 and TRBJ1-4; D perhaps matches TRBD1 (5 bases). Germline V gene lookup returns CDR1 MGHRA and CDR2 YSYEKL. Trimming left V 1 base short and J 0 bases short, with 9 bases between. This CDR3 is built from 16 residues. The CDR3 region has the DNA TGCGCCAGCAGCCAAGCGACAGTTGCAACTAATGAAAAACTGTTTTTT. Its protein product is CASSQATVATNEKLFF.